This T cell receptor beta chain emerged from a study of T-cell reconstitution after alpha-beta-depleted transplantation in children. This clonotype was seen more than once but under ten times. Its antigen remains unidentified. Preparation of the TCRbeta library involved a method that used unique molecular identifiers. TCRdb re-derived calls from the PCR reads in MiXCR, one entry per CDR3 protein. The profile covers 500,000 to 600,000 distinct CDR3 sequences, with 27% appearing a single time and about a third taken by the ten largest. Study results and limitations: Several hundred expanded graft clones reportedly supplied alpha-beta T cells about two months after transplant. Certain patients had high TCRbeta diversity at day 60, and it came from recipient T cells and thymic progenitors that survived.

The sequence was collected from a boy in the first two years of life with Wiskott-Aldrich syndrome, due to receive a stem cell transplant. The source material was PBMCs, sampled before TCRalphabeta/CD19-depleted stem cell transplant.

The CDR3 DNA reads TGTGCCAGCAGCTGGGCACAGGACAGCACAGATACGCAGTATTTT. This encodes CASSWAQDSTDTQYF. The chain employs TRBV7-2 and TRBJ2-3; possibly TRBD1 for D (5 bases). V was pared by 4 bases and J by 0 bases, with 11 bases between. CDR1 is SGHTA and CDR2 is FQGNSA in the germline V gene. The length of the CDR3 is 15 residues.